A single T cell receptor (beta chain) is shown here with its context. The sample belongs to a study of cytomegalovirus exposure and HLA in healthy donors. The ends lost 2 bases at V and 3 bases at J; junction bases unmatched: 4. The CDR3 covers 15 residues. Germline-derived CDR1 and CDR2 are SNHLY and FYNNEI. The PCR made use of 60 Vbeta and 13 Jbeta primers. Libraries were prepared by immunoSEQ multiplex PCR; TCRdb keeps only in-frame clonotypes and omits some of them. Here the sample spans about 180,000 clones, 70% to 80% being singletons. Sequencing was performed on PBMCs. The receptor was isolated from a man younger than 35 in good health and CMV-seronegative. This rearrangement joins TRBV2 to TRBJ2-7; TRBD2 agrees at 10 bases. The CDR3 bases are TGTGCCAGCAGTGAATGGCTAGCGGGGGTCTACGAGCAGTACTTC. This gives the protein CASSEWLAGVYEQYF.